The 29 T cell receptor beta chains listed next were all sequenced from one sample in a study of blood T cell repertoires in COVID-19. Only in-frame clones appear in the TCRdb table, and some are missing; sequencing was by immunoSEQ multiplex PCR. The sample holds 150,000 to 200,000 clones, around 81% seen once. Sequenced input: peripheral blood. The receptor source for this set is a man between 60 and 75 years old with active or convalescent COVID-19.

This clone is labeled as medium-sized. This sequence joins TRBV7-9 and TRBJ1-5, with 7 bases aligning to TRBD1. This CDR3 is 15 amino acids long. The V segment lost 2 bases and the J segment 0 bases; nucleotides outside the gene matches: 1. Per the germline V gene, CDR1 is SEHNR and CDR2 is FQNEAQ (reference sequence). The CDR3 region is CASSLQGDSNQPQHF. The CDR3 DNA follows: TGTGCCAGCAGCTTACAGGGGGATAGCAATCAGCCCCAGCATTTT.

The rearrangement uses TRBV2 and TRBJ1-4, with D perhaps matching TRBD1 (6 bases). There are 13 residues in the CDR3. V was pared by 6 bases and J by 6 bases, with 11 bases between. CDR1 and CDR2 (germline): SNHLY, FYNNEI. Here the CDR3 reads CASSGGRDEKLFF. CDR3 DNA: TGTGCCAGCAGCGGGGGGCGGGATGAAAAACTGTTTTTT.

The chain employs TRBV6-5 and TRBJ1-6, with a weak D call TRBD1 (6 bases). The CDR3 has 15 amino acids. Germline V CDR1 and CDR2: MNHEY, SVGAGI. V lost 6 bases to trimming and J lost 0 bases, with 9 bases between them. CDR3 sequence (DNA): TGTGCCAGCAGGCAAGGGGGCTCCTATAATTCACCCCTCCACTTT. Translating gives CASRQGGSYNSPLHF.

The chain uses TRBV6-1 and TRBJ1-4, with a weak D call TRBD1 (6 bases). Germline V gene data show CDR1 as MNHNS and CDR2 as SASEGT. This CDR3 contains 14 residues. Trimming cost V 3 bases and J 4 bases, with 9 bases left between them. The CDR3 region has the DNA TGTGCCAGCAGTGACGACAGGATTAATGAAAAACTGTTTTTT. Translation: CASSDDRINEKLFF.

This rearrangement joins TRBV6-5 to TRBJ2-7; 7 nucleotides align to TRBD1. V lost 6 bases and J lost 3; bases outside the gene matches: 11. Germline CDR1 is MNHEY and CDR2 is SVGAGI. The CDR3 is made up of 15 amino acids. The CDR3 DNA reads TGTGCCAGCAGACCACGACAGGGTACCTTCTACGAGCAGTACTTC. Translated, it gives CASRPRQGTFYEQYF.

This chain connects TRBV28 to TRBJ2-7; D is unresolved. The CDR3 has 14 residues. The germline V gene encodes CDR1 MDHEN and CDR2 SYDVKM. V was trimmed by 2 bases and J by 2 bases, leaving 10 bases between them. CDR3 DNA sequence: TGTGCCAGCAGTTTACGGGTGAAAACCTACGAGCAGTACTTC. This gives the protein CASSLRVKTYEQYF.

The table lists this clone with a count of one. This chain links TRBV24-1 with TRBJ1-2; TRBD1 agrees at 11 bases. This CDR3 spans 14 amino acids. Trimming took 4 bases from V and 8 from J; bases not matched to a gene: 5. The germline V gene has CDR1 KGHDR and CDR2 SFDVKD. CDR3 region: CATSDGTGGGGYTF. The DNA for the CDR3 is TGTGCCACCAGTGACGGGACAGGGGGTGGCGGCTACACCTTC.

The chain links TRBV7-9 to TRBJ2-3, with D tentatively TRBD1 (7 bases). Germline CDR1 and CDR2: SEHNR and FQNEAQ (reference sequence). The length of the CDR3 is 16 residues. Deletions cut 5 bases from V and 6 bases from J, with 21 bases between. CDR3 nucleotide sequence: TGTGCCAGCAGCCCCGGAGGGGATTTCAGGGGGGATACGCAGTATTTT. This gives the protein CASSPGGDFRGDTQYF.

The CDR3 spells CASRTGTGGNYGYTF. The CDR3 nucleotides read TGTGCCAGCAGGACCGGGACAGGGGGCAACTATGGCTACACCTTC. The gene calls are TRBV6-5 and TRBJ1-2; 12 bases are a match to TRBD1. Germline-derived CDR1 and CDR2 are MNHEY and SVGAGI. This CDR3 has 15 residues. J was trimmed by 2 bases and V by 6 bases; bases with no gene match: 4.

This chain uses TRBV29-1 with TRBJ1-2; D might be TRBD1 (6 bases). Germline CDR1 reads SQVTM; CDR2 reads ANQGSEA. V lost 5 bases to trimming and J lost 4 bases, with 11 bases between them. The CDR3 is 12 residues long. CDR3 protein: CSVRTASYGYTF. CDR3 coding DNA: TGCAGCGTTAGGACAGCGTCCTATGGCTACACCTTC.

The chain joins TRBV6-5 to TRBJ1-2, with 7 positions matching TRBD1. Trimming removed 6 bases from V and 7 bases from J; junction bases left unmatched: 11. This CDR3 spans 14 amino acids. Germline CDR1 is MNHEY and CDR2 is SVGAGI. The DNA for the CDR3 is TGTGCCAGCAGACCCGGAGGGGGCTCGGGTGGCTACACCTTC. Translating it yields CASRPGGGSGGYTF.

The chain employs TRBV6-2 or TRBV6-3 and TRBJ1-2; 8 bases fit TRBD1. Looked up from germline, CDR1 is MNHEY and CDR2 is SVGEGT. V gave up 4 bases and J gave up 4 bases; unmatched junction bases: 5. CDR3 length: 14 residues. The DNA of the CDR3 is TGTGCCAGCAGTTGGAGGACAGGGAGCTATGGCTACACCTTC. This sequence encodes CASSWRTGSYGYTF.

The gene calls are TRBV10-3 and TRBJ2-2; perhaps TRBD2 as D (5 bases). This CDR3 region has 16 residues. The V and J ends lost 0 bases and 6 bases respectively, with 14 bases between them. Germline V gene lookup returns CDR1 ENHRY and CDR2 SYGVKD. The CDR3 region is CAISESGSVGAGELFF. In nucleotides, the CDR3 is TGTGCCATCAGTGAGTCTGGTAGCGTTGGGGCCGGGGAGCTGTTTTTT.

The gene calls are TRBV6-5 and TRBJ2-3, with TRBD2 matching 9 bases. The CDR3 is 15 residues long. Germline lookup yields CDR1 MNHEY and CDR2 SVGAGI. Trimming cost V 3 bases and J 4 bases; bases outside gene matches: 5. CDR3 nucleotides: TGTGCCAGCAGTTATAAGCGGGGGGTTCCAGATACGCAGTATTTT. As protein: CASSYKRGVPDTQYF.

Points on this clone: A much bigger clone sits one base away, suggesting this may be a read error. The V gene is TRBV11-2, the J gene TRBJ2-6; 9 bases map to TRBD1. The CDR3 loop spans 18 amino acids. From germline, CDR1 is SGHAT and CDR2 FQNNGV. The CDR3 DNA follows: TGTGCCAGCGGCGGGGACAGGGTTCCTTACTCTGGGACCAACGTCCTGACTTTC. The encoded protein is CASGGDRVPYSGTNVLTF.

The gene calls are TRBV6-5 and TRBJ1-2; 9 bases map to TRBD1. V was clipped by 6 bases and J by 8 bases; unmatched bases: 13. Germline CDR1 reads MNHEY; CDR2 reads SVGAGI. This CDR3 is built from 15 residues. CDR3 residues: CASSKSGTGSGGYTF. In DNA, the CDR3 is TGTGCCAGCAGCAAATCCGGGACAGGGAGTGGAGGCTACACCTTC.

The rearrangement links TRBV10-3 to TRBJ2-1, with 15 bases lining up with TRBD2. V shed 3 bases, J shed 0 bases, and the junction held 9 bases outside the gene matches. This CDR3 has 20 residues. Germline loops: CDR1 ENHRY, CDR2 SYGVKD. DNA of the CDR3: TGTGCCATCAGTGACAGCGGGACTAGCGGGAGGTCTAGCTCCTACAATGAGCAGTTCTTC. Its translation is CAISDSGTSGRSSSYNEQFF.

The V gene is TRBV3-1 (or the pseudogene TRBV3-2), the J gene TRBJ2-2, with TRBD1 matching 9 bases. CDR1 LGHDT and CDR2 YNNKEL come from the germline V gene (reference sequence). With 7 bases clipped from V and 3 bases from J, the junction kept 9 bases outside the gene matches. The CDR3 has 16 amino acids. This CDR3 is CASNMRTGVYTGELFF. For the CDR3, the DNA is TGTGCCAGCAACATGAGGACAGGGGTGTACACCGGGGAGCTGTTTTTT.

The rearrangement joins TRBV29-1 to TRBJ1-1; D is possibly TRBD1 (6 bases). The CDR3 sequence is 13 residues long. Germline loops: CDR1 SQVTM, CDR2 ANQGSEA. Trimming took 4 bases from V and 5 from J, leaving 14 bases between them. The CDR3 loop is CSVARDISTEAFF. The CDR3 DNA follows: TGCAGCGTTGCCCGGGACATATCGACTGAAGCTTTCTTT.

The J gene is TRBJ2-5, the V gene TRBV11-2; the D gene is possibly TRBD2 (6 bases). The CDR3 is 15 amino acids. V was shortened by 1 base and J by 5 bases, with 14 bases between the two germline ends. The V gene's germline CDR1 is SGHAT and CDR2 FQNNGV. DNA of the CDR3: TGTGCCAGCAGCTTAGGTGTCGGGAGTGGGGAGACCCAGTACTTC. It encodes CASSLGVGSGETQYF. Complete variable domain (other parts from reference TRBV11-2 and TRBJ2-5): EAGVAQSPRYKIIEKRQSVAFWCNPISGHATLYWYQQILGQGPKLLIQFQNNGVVDDSQLPKDRFSAERLKGVDSTLKIQPAKLEDSAVYLCASSLGVGSGETQYFGPGTRLLVL.

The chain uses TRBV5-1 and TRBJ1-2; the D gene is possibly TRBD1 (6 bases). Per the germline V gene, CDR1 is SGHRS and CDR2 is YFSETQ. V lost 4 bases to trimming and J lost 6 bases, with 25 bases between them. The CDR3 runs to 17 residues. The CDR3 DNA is TGCGCCAGCAGCCTGCAAGGGGGGGGCCAGGGCGGCGATGGCTACACCTTC. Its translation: CASSLQGGGQGGDGYTF.

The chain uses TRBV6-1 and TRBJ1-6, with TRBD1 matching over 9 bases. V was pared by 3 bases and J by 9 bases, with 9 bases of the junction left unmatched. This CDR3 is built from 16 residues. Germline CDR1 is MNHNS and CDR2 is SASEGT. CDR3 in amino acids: CASSDPSGQGISPLHF. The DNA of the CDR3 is TGTGCCAGCAGTGACCCATCGGGACAGGGTATTTCACCCCTCCACTTT.

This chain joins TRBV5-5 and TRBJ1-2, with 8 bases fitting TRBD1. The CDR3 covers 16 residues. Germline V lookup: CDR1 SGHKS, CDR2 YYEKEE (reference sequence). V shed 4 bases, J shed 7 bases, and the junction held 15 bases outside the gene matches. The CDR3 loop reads CASSPGQGARVGGYTF. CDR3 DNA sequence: TGTGCCAGCAGCCCCGGACAGGGCGCAAGGGTCGGTGGCTACACCTTC. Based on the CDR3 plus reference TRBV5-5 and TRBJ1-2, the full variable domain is DAGVTQSPTHLIKTRGQQVTLRCSPISGHKSVSWYQQVLGQGPQFIFQYYEKEERGRGNFPDRFSARQFPNYSSELNVNALLLGDSALYLCASSPGQGARVGGYTFGSGTRLTVV.

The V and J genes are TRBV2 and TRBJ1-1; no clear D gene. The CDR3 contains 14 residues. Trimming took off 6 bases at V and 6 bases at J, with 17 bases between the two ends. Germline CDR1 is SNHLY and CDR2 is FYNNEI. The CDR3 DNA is TGTGCCAGCAGGGGCGACGCTTTTTTGGCTGAAGCTTTCTTT. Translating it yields CASRGDAFLAEAFF.

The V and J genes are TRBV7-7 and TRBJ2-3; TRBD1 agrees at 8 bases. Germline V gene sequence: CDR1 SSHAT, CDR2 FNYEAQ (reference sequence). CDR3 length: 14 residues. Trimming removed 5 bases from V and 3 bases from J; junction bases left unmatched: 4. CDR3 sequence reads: CASSTGQGTDTQYF. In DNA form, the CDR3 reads TGTGCCAGCAGCACAGGACAGGGAACAGATACGCAGTATTTT. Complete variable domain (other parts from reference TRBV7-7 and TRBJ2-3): GAGVSQSPRYKVTKRGQDVTLRCDPISSHATLYWYQQALGQGPEFLTYFNYEAQPDKSGLPSDRFSAERPEGSISTLTIQRTEQRDSAMYRCASSTGQGTDTQYFGPGTRLTVL.

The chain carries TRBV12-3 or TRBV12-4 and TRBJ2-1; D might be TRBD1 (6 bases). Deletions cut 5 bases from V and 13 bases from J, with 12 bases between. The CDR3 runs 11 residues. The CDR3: CASSRGQEQFF. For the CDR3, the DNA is TGTGCCAGCAGTAGGGGACAAGAACAGTTCTTC.

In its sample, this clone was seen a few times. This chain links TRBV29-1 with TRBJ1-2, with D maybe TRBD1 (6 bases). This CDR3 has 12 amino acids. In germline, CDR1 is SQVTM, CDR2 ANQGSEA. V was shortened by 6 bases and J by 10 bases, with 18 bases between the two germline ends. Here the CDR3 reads CSVQGSAGFYTF. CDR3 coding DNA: TGCAGCGTACAGGGTTCGGCGGGTTTCTACACCTTC. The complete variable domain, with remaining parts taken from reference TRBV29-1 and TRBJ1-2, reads SAVISQKPSRDICQRGTSLTIQCQVDSQVTMMFWYRQQPGQSLTLIATANQGSEATYESGFVIDKFPISRPNLTFSTLTVSNMSPEDSSIYLCSVQGSAGFYTFGSGTRLTVV.

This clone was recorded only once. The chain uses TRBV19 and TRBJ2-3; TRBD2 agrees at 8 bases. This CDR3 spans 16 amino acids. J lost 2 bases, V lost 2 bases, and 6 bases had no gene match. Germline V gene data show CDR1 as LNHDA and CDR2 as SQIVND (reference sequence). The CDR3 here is CASSISGGADTDTQYF. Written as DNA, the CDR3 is TGTGCCAGTAGTATATCGGGAGGGGCTGACACAGATACGCAGTATTTT.

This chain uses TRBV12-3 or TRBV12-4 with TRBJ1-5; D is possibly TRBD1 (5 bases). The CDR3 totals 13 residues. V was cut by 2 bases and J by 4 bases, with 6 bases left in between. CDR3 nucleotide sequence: TGTGCCAGCAGTTTAAGACAGAATCAGCCCCAGCATTTT. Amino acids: CASSLRQNQPQHF.